This T cell receptor (beta chain) stems from a study of T cells after yellow fever vaccination (dated by TCRdb to the late 2010s). About the full investigation: The SMART-Seq v4 Ultra Low Input RNA kit was used to prepare libraries from fractions with low cell numbers. To follow T-cell clones before and after both primary and booster YFV17D yellow fever vaccination, bulk TCR alpha and beta repertoires underwent longitudinal sequencing. The cohort comprised two healthy male donors, one aged 18 to 30 and one aged 30 to 40 years. Blood samples were taken at several timepoints before and after primary and secondary immunization, and bulk PBMC replicates and cell subsets were isolated. General study outcomes and caveats: FACS-sorted repertoires could contain abundant contaminating clonotypes from the bulk population, so computational filtering was required. A small share of clonotypes was detected in both CD4 and CD8 compartments, with the overlap likely arising from convergent recombination. After the booster, most clones that had expanded after primary vaccination were detected again (approximately 96% of CD4 and 88% of CD8), suggesting broad maintenance of memory. The secondary T-cell response was found to be weaker but faster than the primary response, with a peak reached on day 5 rather than on day 15. Only two donors were included in the study, so the extent to which the findings can be generalized is limited.

CDR1 MNHEY and CDR2 SVGEGT are derived from the germline V gene. The CDR3 covers 12 residues, taking in both the cysteine and the phenylalanine. Of all the DNA, just the CDR3 is kept, 36 bases in frame from base 1. V is reduced by 6 bases and J by 4 bases, leaving a spacing of 9 bases between them. The treatment or condition tag for this specimen amounts to: live attenuated yellow fever vaccine strain. A standard Ficoll-Paque protocol was used to isolate PBMCs from peripheral blood. CD4 and CD8 T-cell fractions were isolated with Dynabeads CD4 and CD8 positive selection kits. TriZol was used to extract RNA from bulk PBMCs, CD4 and CD8 fractions, and dextramer-positive and dextramer-negative fractions. The instrument was an Illumina NovaSeq 6000. TCR cDNA was synthesized by 5'RACE template switching, which introduced a universal primer site and unique molecular identifiers. cDNA synthesis was primed from both the TCR alpha and TCR beta constant segments. Library amplification involved two PCR steps, and the second step added sample barcodes and sequencing adapters. Sequencing of the libraries was done on either Illumina HiSeq 2500 (2x100 bp) or NovaSeq (2x150 bp). In the authors' own workflow: MIGEC handled demultiplexing of reads and collapsing into UMI consensus sequences, while MiXCR performed V(D)J alignment. Vaccine-responding clonotypes were defined with edgeR using replicate PBMC samples, requiring FDR below 0.01 and a log2 fold change above 5 up to day 15. Bulk clonotypes were assigned CD4 or CD8 identity according to which sequenced CD4 or CD8 repertoire held them at higher abundance. TCRdb reprocessed the public reads (quality trimming at Q25 with fastp, clone calling with MiXCR) and kept in-frame beta chains. Every CDR3 protein is listed once, alongside the most common genes and DNA of its rows. The V and J calls shown here were made by TCRdb, not taken from the authors' results. A total of 180,000 or so distinct CDR3 sequences appear in this sample, approximately 10% of them only once. Less than 40% of the sample belongs to the ten largest clones.

A few counts support this clonotype. What this receptor recognizes is not known. No much larger clonotype is one base removed from it; base qualities were not supplied. This sequence originates from a man in his late teens or twenties who received the YFV17D yellow fever vaccine. This chain joins TRBV6-2 or TRBV6-3 to TRBJ2-5, with a weak D call of TRBD2 (5 bases match). This sample comprised CD8+ T cells sorted from PBMCs, obtained 15 days after the yellow fever booster vaccination. The bases are TGTGCCAGCAGAAGGGCGGGAGAGACCCAGTACTTC. Translated, it gives CASRRAGETQYF.